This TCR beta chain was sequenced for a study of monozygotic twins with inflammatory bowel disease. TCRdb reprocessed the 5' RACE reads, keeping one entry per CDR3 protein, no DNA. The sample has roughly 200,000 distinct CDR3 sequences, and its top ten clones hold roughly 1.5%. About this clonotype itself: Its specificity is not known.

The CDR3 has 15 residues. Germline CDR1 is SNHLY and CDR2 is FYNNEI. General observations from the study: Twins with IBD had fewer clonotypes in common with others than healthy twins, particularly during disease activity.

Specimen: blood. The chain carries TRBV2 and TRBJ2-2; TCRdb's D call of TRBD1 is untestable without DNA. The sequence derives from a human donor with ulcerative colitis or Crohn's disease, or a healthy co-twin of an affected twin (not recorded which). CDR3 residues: CASSHKTGATGELFF. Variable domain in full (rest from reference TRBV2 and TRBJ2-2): EPEVTQTPSHQVTQMGQEVILRCVPISNHLYFYWYRQILGQKVEFLVSFYNNEISEKSEIFDDQFSVERPDGSNFTLKIRSTKLEDSAMYFCASSHKTGATGELFFGEGSRLTVL.